The rows below give T cell receptor beta chains drawn from one sample of a study of graft-versus-host responses after intestinal transplantation. Their target antigens are unknown. Only in-frame clones appear in the TCRdb table, and some are missing; sequencing was by immunoSEQ multiplex PCR. The sample shows roughly 100,000 clones, over 85% of them seen only once. The specimen comprised unstimulated CD8+ T cells sorted from spleen or lymph node cells, sampled before intestinal transplant. All receptors derive from a human donor who received an intestinal transplant. The CDR3 runs from the conserved cysteine through the conserved F or W. D genes are given only for firm matches. Size values are once, few and many counts, or a class for expanded clones, and some rows have none.

D	V	J	size	CDR3	DNA
.	TRBV6-6	TRBJ2-7	.	CASSQGNSYEQYF	TGTGCCAGCAGTCAGGGAAACTCCTACGAGCAGTACTTC
.	TRBV7-6	TRBJ2-1	once	CASSLDYLPNEQFF	TGTGCCAGCAGCCTTGACTATTTGCCGAATGAGCAGTTCTTC
.	TRBV4-1	TRBJ2-1	.	CASSQDLLSTSGNYNEQFF	TGCGCCAGCAGCCAAGATTTACTTTCCACATCGGGGAATTACAATGAGCAGTTCTTC
TRBD1	TRBV11-2	TRBJ1-1	.	CASSATGVTEAFF	TGTGCCAGCAGCGCTACAGGGGTGACTGAAGCTTTCTTT
.	TRBV7-9	TRBJ2-7	once	CASSTSTYEQYF	TGTGCCAGCAGCACGTCGACTTACGAGCAGTACTTC
.	TRBV5-5	TRBJ1-1	.	CASSRGFEAFF	TGTGCCAGCAGCCGGGGTTTTGAAGCTTTCTTT
TRBD1	TRBV30	TRBJ1-1	.	CAWSAPRTGMAAFF	TGTGCCTGGAGTGCCCCACGGACAGGGATGGCGGCTTTCTTT
TRBD1	TRBV5-6	TRBJ1-1	.	CASSLGGQGYTEAFF	TGTGCCAGCAGCTTGGGAGGACAGGGGTACACTGAAGCTTTCTTT
.	TRBV27	TRBJ2-2	.	CASRSLVSNTGELFF	TGTGCCAGCAGATCCCTCGTCTCGAACACCGGGGAGCTGTTTTTT
.	TRBV2	TRBJ2-1	.	CASSEFPGVSGNEQFF	TGTGCCAGCAGTGAATTCCCAGGGGTGAGTGGGAATGAGCAGTTCTTC
.	TRBV6-5	TRBJ1-2	.	CASSYGGPYGYTF	TGTGCCAGCAGTTACGGGGGTCCCTATGGCTACACCTTC
.	TRBV23-1	TRBJ1-2	.	CASNLNGTPGPSYGYTF	TGCGCCAGCAACCTCAATGGTACCCCAGGGCCGTCCTATGGCTACACCTTC
.	TRBV21-1	TRBJ2-1	.	CASSNLAGYNEQFF	TGTGCCAGCAGCAATCTAGCGGGGTACAATGAGCAGTTCTTC
.	TRBV7-8	TRBJ2-2	.	CASSLIPGELFF	TGTGCCAGCAGCTTAATCCCCGGGGAGCTGTTTTTT
.	TRBV27	TRBJ1-5	once	CASSLQRGQPQHF	TGTGCCAGCAGTTTACAACGGGGTCAGCCCCAGCATTTT